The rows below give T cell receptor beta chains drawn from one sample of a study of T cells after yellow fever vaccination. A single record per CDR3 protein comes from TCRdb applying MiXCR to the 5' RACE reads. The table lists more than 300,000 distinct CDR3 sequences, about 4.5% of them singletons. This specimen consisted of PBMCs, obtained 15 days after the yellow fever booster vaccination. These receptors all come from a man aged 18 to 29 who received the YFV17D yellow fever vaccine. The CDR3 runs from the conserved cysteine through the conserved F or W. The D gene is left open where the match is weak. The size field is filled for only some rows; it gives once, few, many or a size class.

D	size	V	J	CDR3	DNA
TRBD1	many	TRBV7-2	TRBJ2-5	CASSLGGTGLETQYF	TGTGCCAGCAGCTTAGGGGGGACAGGGCTAGAGACCCAGTACTTC
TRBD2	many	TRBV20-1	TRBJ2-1	CSAKLAGADNEQFF	TGCAGTGCTAAACTAGCGGGGGCCGACAATGAGCAGTTCTTC
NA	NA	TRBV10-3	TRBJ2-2	CAISESRVVRSGELFF	TGTGCCATCAGTGAGTCCAGGGTCGTTCGGTCCGGGGAGCTGTTTTTT
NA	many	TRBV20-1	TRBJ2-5	CSVWGPGQETQYF	TGCAGTGTTTGGGGGCCAGGCCAAGAGACCCAGTACTTC
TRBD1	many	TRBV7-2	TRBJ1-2	CASSLLGTANYGYTF	TGTGCCAGCAGCTTACTGGGGACAGCTAACTATGGCTACACCTTC
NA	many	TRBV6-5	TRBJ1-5	CASSYGINQPQHF	TGTGCCAGCAGTTACGGGATCAATCAGCCCCAGCATTTT
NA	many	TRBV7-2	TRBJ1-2	CASSPEIGDGYTF	TGTGCCAGCAGCCCTGAGATCGGGGATGGCTACACCTTC
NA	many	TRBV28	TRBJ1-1	CASRTNPGLGGNTEAFF	TGTGCCAGCAGAACCAATCCGGGGCTCGGCGGGAACACTGAAGCTTTCTTT
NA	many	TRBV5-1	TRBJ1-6	CASNPGGTNNSPLHF	TGCGCCAGCAATCCTGGTGGTACGAATAATTCACCCCTCCACTTT
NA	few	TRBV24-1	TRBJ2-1	CATSDLSSYNEQFF	TGTGCCACCAGTGATTTGTCCAGCTACAATGAGCAGTTCTTC
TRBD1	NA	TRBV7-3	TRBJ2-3	CASSPPGTGGTDTQYF	TGTGCCAGCAGCCCCCCCGGGACAGGAGGCACAGATACGCAGTATTTT
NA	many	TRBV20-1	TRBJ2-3	CSARWQGGTDTQYF	TGCAGTGCTAGGTGGCAGGGTGGCACAGATACGCAGTATTTT
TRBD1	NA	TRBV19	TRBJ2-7	CASPGTGLYEQYF	TGTGCCAGTCCCGGGACAGGTCTCTACGAGCAGTACTTC
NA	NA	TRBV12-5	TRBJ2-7	CASKLLVSSYEQYF	TGTGCTAGTAAATTGCTCGTGAGCTCCTACGAGCAGTACTTC
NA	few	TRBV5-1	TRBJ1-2	CASSLDRVTTYTF	TGCGCCAGCAGCTTGGACAGGGTCACCACCTACACCTTC
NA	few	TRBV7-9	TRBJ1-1	CASSLVGGWNTEAFF	TGTGCCAGCAGCTTAGTGGGGGGCTGGAACACTGAAGCTTTCTTT
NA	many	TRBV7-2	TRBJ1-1	CASSLGGGYTEAFF	TGTGCCAGCAGCTTAGGTGGCGGCTACACTGAAGCTTTCTTT
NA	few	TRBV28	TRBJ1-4	CASSFRITGRTNEKLFF	TGTGCCAGCAGTTTCCGGATAACGGGACGGACTAATGAAAAACTGTTTTTT
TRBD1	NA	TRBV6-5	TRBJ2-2	CASSFTGGVSGELFF	TGTGCCAGCAGTTTCACAGGGGGCGTATCCGGGGAGCTGTTTTTT
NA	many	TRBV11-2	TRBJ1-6	CASSFPGDNSPLHF	TGTGCCAGCAGCTTTCCAGGGGATAATTCACCCCTCCACTTT
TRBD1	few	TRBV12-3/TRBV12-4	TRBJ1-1	CASTTGEITEAFF	TGTGCCAGCACTACAGGGGAAATAACTGAAGCTTTCTTT
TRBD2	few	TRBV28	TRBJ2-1	CASSTTSGGAPDEQFF	TGTGCCAGCAGCACGACTAGCGGGGGGGCCCCGGATGAGCAGTTCTTC
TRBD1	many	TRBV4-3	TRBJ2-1	CASSQDFVGQGANEQFF	TGCGCCAGCAGCCAAGATTTCGTGGGACAGGGGGCAAATGAGCAGTTCTTC